In this sample, the clone carrying this T cell receptor (beta chain) turned up a few times. The antigen is unknown. The germline V gene has CDR1 LNHDA and CDR2 SQIVND (reference sequence). This CDR3 has 13 residues. V was pared by 6 bases and J by 1 base, with 9 bases between. Using RNA transcripts as the source, TCR beta CDR3 regions were amplified. TCR CDR3 underwent first-round RT-PCR with the HTBI primer set. TCRdb used MiXCR to reprocess the multiplex PCR reads, holding one entry per CDR3 protein. The profile shows roughly 400,000 distinct CDR3 sequences, about an eighth of them singletons. The data originate from a study of T cells in Graves' hyperthyroidism and ophthalmopathy. Study summary: Pretreatment peripheral blood was obtained at initial diagnosis.

Study results and caveats: Clonotypes that were expanded in thyroid above 0.001 mostly appeared in blood too.

Uncontrolled infection, other autoimmune disease, pregnancy or lactation disqualified patients from enrolment. This TCR came from a middle-aged man with Graves' ophthalmopathy. The gene calls are TRBV19 and TRBJ1-1; D is unclear. Sequenced material: blood. The CDR3 DNA reads as TGTGCCAGTAGGGATCAGACGAACACTGAAGCTTTCTTT. Residues: CASRDQTNTEAFF.